The entry below describes one T cell receptor beta chain. Generated by immunoSEQ multiplex PCR, the TCRdb table keeps only in-frame clones and is missing some. The table includes about 450,000 clones, roughly 80% detected once. Germline V gives CDR1 GTSNPN, CDR2 SVGIG (reference sequence). The CDR3 totals 13 residues. After removal of 2 bases from V and 9 bases from J, the junction contained 6 bases not matched to a gene. This record comes from a study of shared clonotypes between healthy human individuals. The sample comprised PBMCs. V gene TRBV30 combines with J gene TRBJ2-1; 8 positions agree with TRBD2. The TCR was taken from a woman aged 40-49 years in good health. Some clones in this sample may be carry-over from other donors' samples. The CDR3 coding sequence is TGTGCCTGGAGTTCCGGGACTAGTGGTGAGCAGTTCTTC. It encodes CAWSSGTSGEQFF.